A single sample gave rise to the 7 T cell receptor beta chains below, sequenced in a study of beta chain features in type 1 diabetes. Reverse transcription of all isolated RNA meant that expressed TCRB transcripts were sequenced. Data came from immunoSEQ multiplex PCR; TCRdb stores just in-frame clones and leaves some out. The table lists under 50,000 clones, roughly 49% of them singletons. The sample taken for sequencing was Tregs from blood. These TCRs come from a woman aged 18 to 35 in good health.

CDR3 residues: CASSPGGGTGLDTQYF. As DNA, the CDR3 is TGTGCCAGCAGCCCTGGGGGTGGGACAGGGCTTGATACGCAGTATTTT. This chain uses TRBV11-2 with TRBJ2-3; 9 bases match TRBD1. The CDR3 is 16 residues long. The trim removed 5 bases at V and 6 bases at J, leaving 12 bases unmatched. Germline-derived CDR1 and CDR2 are SGHAT and FQNNGV. The full variable domain, completed using reference TRBV11-2 and TRBJ2-3, is EAGVAQSPRYKIIEKRQSVAFWCNPISGHATLYWYQQILGQGPKLLIQFQNNGVVDDSQLPKDRFSAERLKGVDSTLKIQPAKLEDSAVYLCASSPGGGTGLDTQYFGPGTRLTVL.

The CDR3 DNA sequence: TGTGCCAGCAGCTTAGGTAGGGGGCTAGTGGGCACTGAAGCTTTCTTT. This gives the protein CASSLGRGLVGTEAFF. The chain employs TRBV11-2 and TRBJ1-1; TRBD1 matches at 7 bases. From germline, CDR1 is SGHAT and CDR2 FQNNGV. This CDR3 has 16 amino acids. The J segment lost 4 bases and the V segment lost 1 base, leaving 9 bases of the junction unmatched.

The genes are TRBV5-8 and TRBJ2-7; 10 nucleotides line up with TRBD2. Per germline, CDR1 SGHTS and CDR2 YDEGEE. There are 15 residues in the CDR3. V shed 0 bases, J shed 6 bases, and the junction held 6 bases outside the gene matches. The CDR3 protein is CASSLELAGVGEQYF. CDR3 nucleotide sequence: TGTGCCAGCAGCTTGGAGCTAGCGGGAGTTGGCGAGCAGTACTTC.

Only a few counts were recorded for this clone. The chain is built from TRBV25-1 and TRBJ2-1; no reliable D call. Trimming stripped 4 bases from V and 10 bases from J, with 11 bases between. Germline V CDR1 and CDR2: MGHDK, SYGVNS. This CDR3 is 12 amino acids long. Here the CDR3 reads CASSVIYWEQFF. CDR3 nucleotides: TGTGCCAGCAGTGTGATTTACTGGGAGCAGTTCTTC.

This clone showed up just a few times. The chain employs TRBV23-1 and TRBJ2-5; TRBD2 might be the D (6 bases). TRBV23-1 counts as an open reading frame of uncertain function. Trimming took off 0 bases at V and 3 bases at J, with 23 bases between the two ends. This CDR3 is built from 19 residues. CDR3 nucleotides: TGCGCCAGCAGTCAATCCCCGCTACGGGGGACGGAGAGGGAAGAGACCCAGTACTTC. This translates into CASSQSPLRGTEREETQYF.

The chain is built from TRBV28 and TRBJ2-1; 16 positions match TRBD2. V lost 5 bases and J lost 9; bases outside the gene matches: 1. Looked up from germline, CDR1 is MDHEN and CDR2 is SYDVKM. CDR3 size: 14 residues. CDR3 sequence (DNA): TGTGCCAGCAGTGGGACTAGCGGGAGGGTTGAGCAGTTCTTC. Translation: CASSGTSGRVEQFF.

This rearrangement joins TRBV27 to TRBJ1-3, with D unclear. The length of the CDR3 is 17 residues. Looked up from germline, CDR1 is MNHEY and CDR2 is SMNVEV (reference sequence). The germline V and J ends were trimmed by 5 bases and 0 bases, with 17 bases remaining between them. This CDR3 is CASSPYDAGFSGNTIYF. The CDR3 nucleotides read TGTGCCAGCAGTCCCTACGATGCGGGGTTCTCTGGAAACACCATATATTTT.